This TCR beta chain was identified during a study of T cell repertoires in cytomegalovirus infection. Study overall: Public TCR beta signatures provided an indication of both CMV infection and a matching HLA type. Notes on the study in general: The study identified carriers of CMV plus the relevant HLA from cumulative public TCR beta family frequency. Within the response measured ex vivo, HLA-C-restricted CMV-specific TCR beta clonotypes were dominant.

TCRdb reprocessed the reads via MiXCR and lists one record per CDR3 protein. The table lists under 350,000 distinct CDR3 sequences, roughly 9.5% of them singletons. Notes on this clonotype: Its antigen is still unknown.

Trimming cost V 4 bases and J 5 bases; bases outside gene matches: 6. Germline V CDR1 and CDR2: SGHTA, FQGNSA. CDR3 length: 14 residues. The sample taken for sequencing was PBMCs. The gene calls are TRBV7-2 and TRBJ2-5; 8 nucleotides align to TRBD1. This TCR was sampled from a human donor in good health (CMV status not recorded). Some clones in this sample may be carry-over from other donors' samples. This CDR3 reads CASSSQTGVETQYF. The CDR3 DNA sequence: TGTGCCAGCAGCTCCCAGACAGGGGTGGAGACCCAGTACTTC.